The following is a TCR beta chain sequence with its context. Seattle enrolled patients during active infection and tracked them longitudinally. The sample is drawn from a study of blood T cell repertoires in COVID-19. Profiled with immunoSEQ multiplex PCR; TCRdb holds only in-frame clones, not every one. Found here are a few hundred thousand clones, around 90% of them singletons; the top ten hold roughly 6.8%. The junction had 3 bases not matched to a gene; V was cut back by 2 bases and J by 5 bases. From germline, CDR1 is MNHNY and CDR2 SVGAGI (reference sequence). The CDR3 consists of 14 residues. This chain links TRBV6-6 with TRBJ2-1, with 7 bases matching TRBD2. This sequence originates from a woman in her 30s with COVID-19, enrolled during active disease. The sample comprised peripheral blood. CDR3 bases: TGTGCCAGCAGTTACCAGCGGGACCACAATGAGCAGTTCTTC. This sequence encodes CASSYQRDHNEQFF.